This is a list of T cell receptor beta chains from one sample in a study of molecular identifiers for immune sequencing clone quantification. A single record per CDR3 protein comes from TCRdb applying MiXCR to the PCR reads. The table includes around 320,000 distinct CDR3 sequences, roughly 24% detected once. Material for sequencing was naive CD8+ T cells from blood, with Jurkat cell RNA spiked in. The source of these receptors is a human donor in good health. Some libraries in this study had Jurkat cell RNA spiked in. Each CDR3 is given with its conserved first and last residue. The D gene is left open where the match is weak. Clone sizes are given selectively: once, few, many, or a class where the clone is expanded.

>TRBV6-2/TRBV6-3|few|NA|TRBJ1-1
CASSSTGRPAYTEAFF
TGTGCCAGCAGTTCAACAGGCCGACCGGCGTACACTGAAGCTTTCTTT
>TRBV6-5|few|TRBD2|TRBJ2-7
CASSYTVAGYEQYF
TGTGCCAGCAGTTACACAGTAGCGGGGTACGAGCAGTACTTC
>TRBV4-2|NA|NA|TRBJ2-7
CASSHDDGYEQYF
TGTGCCAGCAGCCATGACGACGGCTACGAGCAGTACTTC
>TRBV7-4|NA|NA|TRBJ2-3
CASSLGVARTDTQYF
TGTGCCAGCAGCTTAGGCGTGGCCAGGACAGATACGCAGTATTTT
>TRBV7-9|many|NA|TRBJ1-3
CASSSSGSFNTIYF
TGTGCCAGCAGCTCATCCGGGAGCTTCAACACCATATATTTT
>TRBV7-2|NA|TRBD1|TRBJ1-5
CASSIDVGTVNQPQQF
TGCGCCAGCAGCATAGATGTCGGGACAGTCAATCAGCCCCAGCAATTT
>TRBV5-4|NA|TRBD1|TRBJ2-4
CASSYIGGFENIQYF
TGTGCCAGCAGCTATATAGGGGGCTTCGAAAACATTCAGTACTTC
>TRBV28|many|TRBD2|TRBJ2-3
CASSLLAGGGADTQYF
TGTGCCAGCAGCCTGCTAGCGGGAGGGGGCGCAGATACGCAGTATTTT
>TRBV14|few|NA|TRBJ2-7
CASSPGPAKTASSYEQYF
TGTGCCAGCAGCCCAGGCCCAGCTAAGACAGCGAGCTCCTACGAGCAGTACTTC
>TRBV10-3|few|NA|TRBJ1-3
CAISDYSKSTIAGNTIYF
TGTGCCATCAGTGATTACAGCAAATCTACGATAGCTGGAAACACCATATATTTT
>TRBV2|NA|TRBD1|TRBJ1-1
CASRNLRGGLDTEAFF
TGTGCCAGCAGAAACCTCAGGGGGGGACTCGACACTGAAGCTTTCTTT
>TRBV12-3/TRBV12-4|many|NA|TRBJ2-1
CASSLWFGREASNEQFF
TGTGCCAGCAGTTTATGGTTCGGCAGGGAGGCTTCAAATGAGCAGTTCTTC
>TRBV3-1|many|TRBD1|TRBJ2-6
CASHRGGANVLTF
TGTGCCAGCCACAGGGGCGGGGCCAACGTCCTGACTTTC
>TRBV6-1|once|NA|TRBJ2-3
CASSEMPSPSTDTQYF
TGTGCCAGCAGTGAAATGCCTTCCCCTAGCACAGATACGCAGTATTTT
>TRBV14|many|NA|TRBJ2-1
CASSHGDTAGGQFF
TGTGCCAGCAGCCATGGGGACACGGCTGGTGGGCAGTTCTTC
>TRBV30|few|NA|TRBJ2-7
CAITSSYEQYF
TGTGCCATCACTAGCTCCTACGAGCAGTACTTC
>TRBV12-5|few|TRBD2|TRBJ2-5
CASGLGLAGENQETQYF
TGTGCTAGTGGTTTGGGACTAGCGGGGGAGAACCAAGAGACCCAGTACTTC
>TRBV27|few|NA|TRBJ2-1
CASSFGPYNEQFF
TGTGCCAGCAGTTTTGGACCTTACAATGAGCAGTTCTTC
>TRBV28|few|NA|TRBJ2-7
CASSWGLSSYEQYF
TGTGCCAGCAGTTGGGGACTGAGCTCCTACGAGCAGTACTTC
>TRBV27|NA|TRBD2|TRBJ2-3
CASSLNSLAGEFSTDTQYF
TGTGCCAGCAGTTTGAATTCACTAGCGGGGGAGTTTAGCACAGATACGCAGTATTTT
>TRBV14|NA|NA|TRBJ1-2
CASSQESGREGGYTF
TGTGCCAGCAGCCAAGAGTCGGGGAGGGAAGGTGGCTACACCTTC
>TRBV12-3/TRBV12-4|few|NA|TRBJ2-3
CASSLYLHRGAGDTQYF
TGTGCCAGCAGTTTATACCTACATAGGGGCGCCGGAGATACGCAGTATTTT
>TRBV27|NA|NA|TRBJ2-7
CASSLDGPTYEQYF
TGTGCCAGCAGTTTGGACGGACCCACCTACGAGCAGTACTTC
>TRBV20-1|NA|NA|TRBJ2-3
CSANQAVDSSDTQYF
TGCAGTGCTAATCAGGCGGTAGATTCGTCAGATACGCAGTATTTT
>TRBV9|few|NA|TRBJ1-6
CASSVSGALNSPLHF
TGTGCCAGCAGCGTCTCGGGGGCTCTTAATTCACCCCTCCACTTT
>TRBV12-3/TRBV12-4|NA|NA|TRBJ1-1
CASSLGTEIEAFF
TGTGCCAGCAGTTTAGGGACTGAAATTGAAGCTTTCTTT
>TRBV12-3/TRBV12-4|many|NA|TRBJ2-3
CASSKRLVTDTQYF
TGTGCCAGCAGCAAACGTCTGGTTACAGATACGCAGTATTTT
>TRBV7-2|many|NA|TRBJ2-4
CASSMRGFEAKNIQYF
TGTGCCAGCAGCATGAGGGGTTTTGAGGCCAAAAACATTCAGTACTTC
>TRBV6-6|many|TRBD1|TRBJ1-1
CASSYPTSTGEETEAFF
TGTGCCAGCAGTTACCCTACTTCGACAGGGGAGGAGACTGAAGCTTTCTTT
>TRBV6-2/TRBV6-3|NA|NA|TRBJ1-4
CASSHGMDEELFF
TGTGCCAGCAGCCACGGCATGGATGAAGAACTGTTTTTT
>TRBV3-1|NA|NA|TRBJ2-7
CARRLNYEQYF
TGTGCCCGCCGCCTGAACTACGAGCAGTACTTC
>TRBV7-9|many|TRBD1|TRBJ2-6
CASSPIQGLWANVLTF
TGTGCCAGCAGCCCTATACAGGGGCTCTGGGCCAACGTCCTGACTTTC
>TRBV29-1|few|TRBD1|TRBJ2-7
CSASGQGASEQYF
TGCAGCGCTTCGGGACAGGGGGCGTCCGAGCAGTACTTC
>TRBV20-1|NA|NA|TRBJ2-2
CSASGQGNAGELFF
TGCAGTGCTAGCGGGCAGGGAAACGCCGGGGAGCTGTTTTTT
>TRBV27|many|NA|TRBJ2-1
CASSGPDNEQFF
TGTGCCAGCAGTGGACCAGACAATGAGCAGTTCTTC
>TRBV27|few|NA|TRBJ1-5
CASAGLGGNQPQHF
TGTGCCAGCGCAGGGCTCGGGGGCAATCAGCCCCAGCATTTT
>TRBV6-2/TRBV6-3|few|TRBD1|TRBJ1-5
CASSSRDSPLYQPQHF
TGTGCCAGCAGTTCCCGGGACAGCCCTCTCTATCAGCCCCAGCATTTT
>TRBV11-2|NA|NA|TRBJ2-6
CASSPWVVSNSGSNVLTF
TGTGCCAGCAGCCCCTGGGTCGTTTCGAACTCTGGGTCCAACGTCCTGACTTTC
>TRBV29-1|many|NA|TRBJ2-5
CSAHPLEGRWGETQYF
TGCAGCGCCCACCCCCTCGAGGGTCGGTGGGGAGAGACCCAGTACTTC
>TRBV6-2/TRBV6-3|many|NA|TRBJ2-7
CASSRALSYEQYF
TGTGCCAGCAGTAGAGCCTTAAGCTACGAGCAGTACTTC
>TRBV6-5|few|NA|TRBJ2-5
CASSAGTNPETQYF
TGTGCCAGCAGCGCCGGGACAAATCCGGAGACCCAGTACTTC